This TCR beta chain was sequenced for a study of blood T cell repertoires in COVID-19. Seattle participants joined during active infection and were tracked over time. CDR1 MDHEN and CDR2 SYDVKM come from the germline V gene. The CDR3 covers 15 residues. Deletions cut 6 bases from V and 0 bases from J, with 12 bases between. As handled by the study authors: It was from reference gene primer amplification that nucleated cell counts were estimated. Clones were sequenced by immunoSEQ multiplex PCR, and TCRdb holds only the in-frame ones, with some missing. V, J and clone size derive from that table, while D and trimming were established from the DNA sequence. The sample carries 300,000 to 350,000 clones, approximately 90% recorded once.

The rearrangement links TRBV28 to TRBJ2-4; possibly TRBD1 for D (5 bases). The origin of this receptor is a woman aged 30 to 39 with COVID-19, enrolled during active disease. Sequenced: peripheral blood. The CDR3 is CASSRQTLAKNIQYF. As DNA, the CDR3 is TGTGCCAGCAGCCGACAGACACTAGCCAAAAACATTCAGTACTTC.